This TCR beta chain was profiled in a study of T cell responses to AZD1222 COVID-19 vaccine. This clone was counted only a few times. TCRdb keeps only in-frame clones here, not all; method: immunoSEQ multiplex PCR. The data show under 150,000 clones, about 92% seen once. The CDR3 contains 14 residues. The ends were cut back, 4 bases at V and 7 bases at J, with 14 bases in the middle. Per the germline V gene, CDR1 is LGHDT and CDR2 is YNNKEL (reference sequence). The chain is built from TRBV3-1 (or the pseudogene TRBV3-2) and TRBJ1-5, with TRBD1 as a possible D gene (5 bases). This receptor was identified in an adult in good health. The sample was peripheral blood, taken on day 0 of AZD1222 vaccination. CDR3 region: CASSRVGGVQPQHF. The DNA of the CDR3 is TGTGCCAGCAGCCGAGTGGGAGGGGTACAGCCCCAGCATTTT.